This entry features one TCR beta chain sequence. Its specificity is not known. The data are from a study of cytomegalovirus exposure and HLA in healthy donors. PCR amplification relied on 60 Vbeta primers (plus 13 Jbeta primers). Some clones are missing from TCRdb's copy, which holds only in-frame ones; the method was immunoSEQ multiplex PCR. The sample has around 100,000 clones, 60% to 85% seen once. Study findings and constraints: Some segments of the V type, notably TRBV6-2 and TRBV6-3, were excluded as indistinguishable.

Germline V gene lookup returns CDR1 SGHVS and CDR2 FNYEAQ. This CDR3 has 16 residues. The germline V and J ends were trimmed by 5 bases and 7 bases, with 21 bases remaining between them. The sequence was obtained from a female donor in good health and CMV-seropositive. The sequenced sample consisted of PBMCs. The V call is TRBV7-6, the J call TRBJ2-1; D perhaps matches TRBD1 (5 bases). CDR3 in DNA: TGTGCCAGCAGCAAAGCCGCAGGGCGAGCATTAAATGAGCAGTTCTTC. Translated, it gives CASSKAAGRALNEQFF.